This record looks at one T cell receptor beta chain sequence and its context. What it binds is unknown. This specimen belongs to a study of cytomegalovirus exposure and HLA in healthy donors. Study results and limitations: CMV antigen specificity of a few CMV-associated chains was confirmed in vitro. Beyond CMV serostatus, there was no information to go on about immune exposure. Reported results showed that the classifier diagnosed cytomegalovirus status with high specificity and sensitivity.

The germline V gene has CDR1 SGHRS and CDR2 YFSETQ. This CDR3 has 15 residues. Trimming took off 1 base at V and 8 bases at J, with 18 bases between the two ends. Both 60 Vbeta primers and 13 Jbeta primers went into the PCR. Here immunoSEQ multiplex PCR was the method, and the copy in TCRdb shows in-frame clones only, minus some. The sample includes about 210,000 clones, about 80% of them seen just once. What was sequenced was PBMCs. V usage is TRBV5-1 and J usage is TRBJ1-2; no definite D call. The clonotype was recovered from a man aged 40-49 years in good health and CMV-seropositive. The DNA for the CDR3 is TGCGCCAGCAGCTTGAATGTTAACAGACAAGGAGGCTACACCTTC. Encoded protein: CASSLNVNRQGGYTF.